Listed here are 11 T cell receptor beta chains from one sample, sequenced in a study of Ad26.COV2.S vaccination and SARS-CoV-2 variants. Method: immunoSEQ multiplex PCR; TCRdb's copy keeps in-frame clones and lacks some. This sample has roughly 380,000 clones, with approximately 87% found just once. Stated treatment: roughly 18 received Ad26.COV2.S at low or high dose, single or two shots; several received placebo; per-sample allocation not given. Day 63 following the first vaccine or placebo injection was when the samples were taken. The sequencing here drew on peripheral blood, taken in a trial of Ad26.COV2.S vaccine versus placebo. Receptors were obtained from a person aged 18-60 years who received the Ad26.COV2.S COVID-19 vaccine or a placebo.

As DNA, the CDR3 is TGTGCCAGCTCATACAGGGTTGGCTACACCTTC. This translates into CASSYRVGYTF. The rearrangement uses TRBV18 and TRBJ1-2, with D possibly TRBD1 on 6 matching bases. This CDR3 region has 11 residues. CDR1 KGHSH and CDR2 LQKENI come from the germline V gene. V shed 5 bases and J shed 7 bases, with 8 bases lying between them.

The rearrangement joins TRBV7-3 to TRBJ2-3; D is unresolved. There are 15 residues in the CDR3. V gave up 5 bases and J gave up 0 bases, with 12 bases separating them. From germline, CDR1 is SGHTA and CDR2 FQGTGA. This CDR3 is CASSKTYGSTDTQYF. The CDR3 DNA reads TGTGCCAGCAGCAAAACTTACGGGAGCACAGATACGCAGTATTTT.

The J gene is TRBJ2-1, the V gene TRBV28, with 12 bases matching TRBD2. The CDR3 covers 17 residues. Germline CDR1 MDHEN, CDR2 SYDVKM. V was pared by 5 bases and J by 8 bases, with 13 bases of the junction left unmatched. The CDR3 reads CASSPRGLAGRRDEQFF. The CDR3 nucleotides read TGTGCCAGCAGTCCTCGGGGACTAGCGGGTCGGAGGGATGAGCAGTTCTTC.

This clone was seen a single time. The CDR3 protein is CASTEGRGYTF. Here the CDR3 DNA reads TGTGCCAGCACCGAGGGCCGGGGCTACACCTTC. The chain couples TRBV6-5 to TRBJ1-2; D uncertain. Trimming left V 7 bases short and J 8 bases short, with 11 bases between. Germline V gene data show CDR1 as MNHEY and CDR2 as SVGAGI. The CDR3 loop spans 11 amino acids.

The chain uses TRBV11-2 and TRBJ2-7; 10 nucleotides match TRBD2. The CDR3 is made up of 16 amino acids. Germline V lookup: CDR1 SGHAT, CDR2 FQNNGV. J lost 3 bases, V lost 6 bases, and 11 bases had no gene match. CDR3 nucleotide sequence: TGTGCCAGCAGGCGACCCTGGACTAGCGGACACTACGAGCAGTACTTC. This encodes CASRRPWTSGHYEQYF.

This CDR3 reads CASSVGPGPTSANQPQHF. CDR3 bases: TGTGCCAGCAGCGTAGGGCCGGGACCTACTTCGGCGAATCAGCCCCAGCATTTT. The J gene is TRBJ1-5, the V gene TRBV9; TRBD1 is a possible D gene (5 bases). CDR3 length: 18 residues. Germline-derived CDR1 and CDR2 are SGDLS and YYNGEE. The germline V and J ends were trimmed by 0 bases and 4 bases, with 20 bases remaining between them.

V usage is TRBV11-2 and J usage is TRBJ1-5; 7 positions agree with TRBD1. CDR1 SGHAT and CDR2 FQNNGV come from the germline V gene. The CDR3 has 18 amino acids. V lost 9 bases to trimming and J lost 9 bases; unmatched junction nucleotides: 26. CDR3 sequence (DNA): TGTGCCAGAGCGGGAGAAATGTACCGGGACAGCATTAAGCTGCCCCAGCATTTT. This sequence encodes CARAGEMYRDSIKLPQHF.

The V gene is TRBV28, the J gene TRBJ2-1; D may be TRBD1 (5 bases). Per the germline V gene, CDR1 is MDHEN and CDR2 is SYDVKM. This CDR3 comprises 13 residues. With 2 bases removed from V and 3 bases from J, the gap between germline ends came to 5 bases. This chain's CDR3 is CASSLDSYNEQFF. As DNA, the CDR3 is TGTGCCAGCAGTTTAGACAGCTACAATGAGCAGTTCTTC.

V usage is TRBV28 and J usage is TRBJ1-5; TRBD1 matches at 7 bases. Per germline, CDR1 MDHEN and CDR2 SYDVKM. V shed 6 bases and J 4 bases; nucleotides not matched to a gene: 9. The CDR3 spans 15 residues. The CDR3 DNA reads as TGTGCCAGCAGCACCACAGGGGCCCTTAATCAGCCCCAGCATTTT. Its translation is CASSTTGALNQPQHF.

This chain links TRBV4-3 with TRBJ2-6, with D hard to call. Germline V gene lookup returns CDR1 LGHNA and CDR2 YSLEER. The CDR3 sequence is 15 residues long. V lost 0 bases, J lost 0 bases, and 3 bases lay in between. CDR3 residues: CASSQDLSGANVLTF. The CDR3 nucleotides are TGCGCCAGCAGCCAAGATCTCTCTGGGGCCAACGTCCTGACTTTC.

V gene TRBV11-3 combines with J gene TRBJ2-2; D call uncertain. Trimming removed 0 bases at V and 0 bases at J, with 11 bases between. Germline V gene sequence: CDR1 SGHNT, CDR2 YENEEA. CDR3 length: 17 residues. The CDR3 sequence is CASSLEVGLTNTGELFF. The CDR3 coding sequence is TGTGCCAGCAGCTTAGAGGTTGGGCTGACGAACACCGGGGAGCTGTTTTTT.